This is a list of T cell receptor beta chains from one sample in a study of cytomegalovirus exposure and HLA in healthy donors. Measured with immunoSEQ multiplex PCR; TCRdb has only the in-frame clones, and not every one. The sample contains some 90,000 clones, approximately 81% of which appear only once. Sequences were obtained from PBMCs. The receptors were sampled from a woman aged 70-85 years in good health and CMV-seropositive. Both conserved end residues are part of each CDR3. A D gene is named only where the DNA matches it firmly. Clone size appears in some rows only: once, few, many, or a class for an expanded clone.

TGCGCCAGCAGCTTGGCCGTGGTGGGAGTTGGTGAGCAGTTCTTC | CASSLAVVGVGEQFF | NA | TRBV5-1 | NA | TRBJ2-1
TGTGCCAGCAGTCCCGTGGGAGGGGTCAAACACGAGCAGTACTTC | CASSPVGGVKHEQYF | TRBD2 | TRBV6-5 | few | TRBJ2-7
TGTGCCAGCTCACCATCTAACAGGGGGCAGGAGACCCAGTACTTC | CASSPSNRGQETQYF | TRBD1 | TRBV18 | once | TRBJ2-5
TGTGCCAGCAGCCGCAGGGCCACTGAAGCTTTCTTT | CASSRRATEAFF | NA | TRBV7-9 | NA | TRBJ1-1
TGTGCCAGCAGCTTAGCCCGACAGGGATTGCGGTTGGACACCGGGGAGCTGTTTTTT | CASSLARQGLRLDTGELFF | TRBD1 | TRBV7-8 | NA | TRBJ2-2
TGTGCCAGCAGCTTAGTAACTGGAGATACGCAGTATTTT | CASSLVTGDTQYF | NA | TRBV7-9 | NA | TRBJ2-3
TGTGCCAGCAGCGTAGAGGGACAGTCCTACGAGCAGTACTTC | CASSVEGQSYEQYF | TRBD1 | TRBV9 | NA | TRBJ2-7
TGTGCCAGCAGTCCCCCGACAGGGTTTGCAACTAATGAAAAACTGTTTTTT | CASSPPTGFATNEKLFF | TRBD1 | TRBV28 | NA | TRBJ1-4
TGTGCCAGCAGGCAAGGACTAGCGGGGTACCAAGAGACCCAGTACTTC | CASRQGLAGYQETQYF | TRBD2 | TRBV28 | NA | TRBJ2-5
TGTGCCAGCAGCCTTAGTGGCAGGGCCGAGACCCAGTACTTC | CASSLSGRAETQYF | NA | TRBV7-9 | NA | TRBJ2-5
TGTGCCAGCAGCCCTTCCCCCAGCGGGAGATCAGATACGCAGTATTTT | CASSPSPSGRSDTQYF | TRBD2 | TRBV7-9 | few | TRBJ2-3
TGTGCCAGCAGCCCCCGGGGCGGGAGGGGGGGACAAGAGACCCAGTACTTC | CASSPRGGRGGQETQYF | TRBD2 | TRBV4-2 | NA | TRBJ2-5
TGTGCCAGCAGCCAGTGGCAGTCGAACACCGGGGAGCTGTTTTTT | CASSQWQSNTGELFF | NA | TRBV14 | once | TRBJ2-2
TGTGCCACAACTAGGGGGGGGATGGACTACGAGCAGTACTTC | CATTRGGMDYEQYF | NA | TRBV6-6 | NA | TRBJ2-7
TGTGCCATCAGTACAACTGGACTAGCGGGAGTATACGAGCAGTACTTC | CAISTTGLAGVYEQYF | TRBD2 | TRBV10-3 | NA | TRBJ2-7
TGTGCCAGCAGTGGACAGGGGTTTGAGCAGTACTTC | CASSGQGFEQYF | TRBD1 | TRBV2 | NA | TRBJ2-7
TGTGCCAGCAGTGGAAGCGGGGCCGGGAGGCAGCCCCAGCATTTT | CASSGSGAGRQPQHF | NA | TRBV5-8 | NA | TRBJ1-5
TGTGCCAGCAGCCTGGGGCCAGATACGCAGTATTTT | CASSLGPDTQYF | NA | TRBV11-2 | few | TRBJ2-3
TGTGCCAGCAGTTACAGGTCCAGGGTTTACAATGAGCAGTTCTTC | CASSYRSRVYNEQFF | NA | TRBV6-5 | NA | TRBJ2-1
TGCGCCAGCAGCCCGCGGACAGGGAACACACCGAGCTCCTACAATGAGCAGTTCTTC | CASSPRTGNTPSSYNEQFF | TRBD1 | TRBV4-3 | NA | TRBJ2-1
TGTGCCTGGAGTAAGGGACAGGGATTTTATGGCTACACCTTC | CAWSKGQGFYGYTF | TRBD1 | TRBV30 | NA | TRBJ1-2
TGTGCCTGGAACTGGGGAGGACGGAAGAACACTGAAGCTTTCTTT | CAWNWGGRKNTEAFF | NA | TRBV30 | few | TRBJ1-1
TGTGCCAGCAGGAATTTGGAGGAGGGTAATGAAAAACTGTTTTTT | CASRNLEEGNEKLFF | NA | TRBV6-5 | NA | TRBJ1-4
TGCGCCAGCAGCCAAGGGACCACAGGGTCTAATGAAAAACTGTTTTTT | CASSQGTTGSNEKLFF | NA | TRBV4-3 | few | TRBJ1-4
TGTGCCAGCAGTCCTGAGGCTGAAGAGCAGTTCTTC | CASSPEAEEQFF | NA | TRBV6-5 | NA | TRBJ2-1
TGCAGCGTTGTCAGACAGAGCTTGAACACTGAAGCTTTCTTT | CSVVRQSLNTEAFF | NA | TRBV29-1 | NA | TRBJ1-1
TGTGCCAGCAGCCGGGGAGCAGATACGCAGTATTTT | CASSRGADTQYF | NA | TRBV13 | NA | TRBJ2-3
TGTGCCAGCAGTTTAAACAGGGTCTCCTACGAGCAGTACTTC | CASSLNRVSYEQYF | NA | TRBV27 | NA | TRBJ2-7
TGTGCCAGCAGTTACTCAGGTGGGAGGCAGTACAATGAGCAGTTCTTC | CASSYSGGRQYNEQFF | NA | TRBV6-5 | NA | TRBJ2-1
TGTGCCAGCAGTTTAAACAGTCCTAGCACAGATACGCAGTATTTT | CASSLNSPSTDTQYF | NA | TRBV27 | NA | TRBJ2-3
TGTGCCAGCAGCGCAGGGGGCTGGGGCACAGATACGCAGTATTTT | CASSAGGWGTDTQYF | TRBD1 | TRBV2 | few | TRBJ2-3
TGCAGTGCTCCAACTAGTGGAAGGCAGTTCTTC | CSAPTSGRQFF | NA | TRBV20-1 | NA | TRBJ2-1
TGTGCCAGCAGCTTAGCTGCTCGGGGGGGGACTGAAGCTTTCTTT | CASSLAARGGTEAFF | NA | TRBV11-1 | NA | TRBJ1-1
TGTGCCAGCAGCCTAGTAGCGGGGTCGAACACCGGGGAGCTGTTTTTT | CASSLVAGSNTGELFF | TRBD2 | TRBV14 | few | TRBJ2-2
TGTGCCAGCAGTGAGTCGACAGGGAGGAACGAGCAGTACTTC | CASSESTGRNEQYF | NA | TRBV6-1 | few | TRBJ2-7
TGTGCCAGCAGCTGGGCGGGGGCGAGCACAGATACGCAGTATTTT | CASSWAGASTDTQYF | NA | TRBV7-6 | NA | TRBJ2-3
TGTGCCGTGGGACGGGCGGGGAGCTACAATGAGCAGTTCTTC | CAVGRAGSYNEQFF | NA | TRBV19 | NA | TRBJ2-1
TGTGCCAGCAGTTACTCGTCCACAGGGAAGACCTACGAGCAGTACTTC | CASSYSSTGKTYEQYF | NA | TRBV6-5 | NA | TRBJ2-7
TGTGCCAGCAGCCAGTATGTTCGAGCGGGAGAACTGAATGAGCAGTTCTTC | CASSQYVRAGELNEQFF | TRBD2 | TRBV13 | NA | TRBJ2-1
TGTGCCAGCAGCCTCCCCACAGATACGCAGTATTTT | CASSLPTDTQYF | NA | TRBV11-2 | NA | TRBJ2-3
TGCAGCGTTACAGCGGGAGGGCCCTACGAGCAGTACTTC | CSVTAGGPYEQYF | TRBD2 | TRBV29-1 | NA | TRBJ2-7
TGCGCCAGCAGTTGCCAAGCGGGAGGGCCGAACGATGAGCAGTTCTTC | CASSCQAGGPNDEQFF | TRBD2 | TRBV23-1 | NA | TRBJ2-1
TGTGCCAGCAGCCTAGCGGGAGAGGTAAATGAGCAGTTCTTC | CASSLAGEVNEQFF | TRBD2 | TRBV28 | NA | TRBJ2-1
TGTGCCAGCAGTTACGATGCGGGGTATAGCAATCAGCCCCAGCATTTT | CASSYDAGYSNQPQHF | NA | TRBV6-5 | NA | TRBJ1-5
TGTGCCAGTATGGGACAGAACACAGATACGCAGTATTTT | CASMGQNTDTQYF | TRBD1 | TRBV19 | NA | TRBJ2-3
TGTGCCAGCAGTTACGGAGCCGACCCAATTAAAGAGACCCAGTACTTC | CASSYGADPIKETQYF | NA | TRBV6-5 | NA | TRBJ2-5
TGCAGCGTTCTCGATCTAAACGACTATGGCTACACCTTC | CSVLDLNDYGYTF | NA | TRBV29-1 | few | TRBJ1-2
TGTGCCAGCAGCAAAGCGACACAGCGGTCTCATCAGCCCCAGCATTTT | CASSKATQRSHQPQHF | NA | TRBV21-1 | NA | TRBJ1-5
TGCGCCAGCAGCCAAGCTACCGGGACTAGCGGGAGCGGGGGAGATACGCAGTATTTT | CASSQATGTSGSGGDTQYF | TRBD2 | TRBV4-3 | NA | TRBJ2-3
TGCGCCAGCAGTTTGAGCGGGAGGGCCTACAATGAGCAGTTCTTC | CASSLSGRAYNEQFF | TRBD2 | TRBV5-1 | few | TRBJ2-1
TGTGCCTGGAGTCATAGCGGGGCCTACAATGAGCAGTTCTTC | CAWSHSGAYNEQFF | TRBD2 | TRBV30 | NA | TRBJ2-1
TGTGCCAGCTCACCACCGTACGGGATCGGACTAGCGGGAGGGTATGAGCAGTTCTTC | CASSPPYGIGLAGGYEQFF | TRBD2 | TRBV18 | NA | TRBJ2-1
TGTGCCAGCAGAGGTACTACTCTTCTGACAGGGTCGGCTGGCTACACCTTC | CASRGTTLLTGSAGYTF | TRBD1 | TRBV25-1 | NA | TRBJ1-2